The 17 T cell receptor beta chains below come from one sample, sequenced in a study of CD8+CD57+ T cells in acquired aplastic anemia. Profiling of TCR beta VDJ combinations and CDR3 sequences used genomic DNA as template. MiXCR, applied by TCRdb to the reads, yields one record per CDR3 protein. The repertoire holds roughly 220,000 distinct CDR3 sequences, with 60% to 80% as singletons. Patients included in sequencing had previously demonstrated CD8+CD57+ cell expansion by flow cytometry. The sample consisted of sorted CD4+, CD8+, or CD8+CD57+ T cells (not recorded which) from PBMCs. The receptors derive from a human donor with aplastic anemia.

This clonotype was picked up many times. The chain links TRBV7-3 to TRBJ2-7; perhaps D is TRBD1 or TRBD2 (5 bases each). Trimming pared 0 bases from V and 2 bases from J, leaving 11 bases between. This CDR3 comprises 15 residues. In germline, CDR1 is SGHTA, CDR2 FQGTGA. Written as DNA, the CDR3 is TGTGCCAGCAGCTTAACGTCGGGGCCCCCCTACGAGCAGTACTTC. Translation gives CASSLTSGPPYEQYF.

This sequence joins TRBV10-3 and TRBJ2-2, with 8 bases identical to TRBD1. V was pared by 5 bases and J by 3 bases, with 2 bases of the junction left unmatched. The CDR3 totals 14 residues. CDR1 and CDR2 (germline): ENHRY, SYGVKD. For the CDR3, the DNA is TGTGCCATCAGTACGGACAGGGACACCGGGGAGCTGTTTTTT. It yields the protein CAISTDRDTGELFF.

This clonotype was seen a handful of times. The chain combines TRBV10-3 with TRBJ1-2, with D possibly matching TRBD1 (5 bases). The V end was cut by 8 bases, the J end by 3 bases, with 13 bases between. Germline values: CDR1 ENHRY, CDR2 SYGVKD. CDR3 size: 13 residues. Written as DNA, the CDR3 is TGTGCCATCGGGGCCAGGGACGACTATGGCTACACCTTC. Translation: CAIGARDDYGYTF.

This chain uses TRBV2 with TRBJ2-7, with TRBD1 matching 8 bases. After removal of 1 base from V and 5 bases from J, the junction contained 4 bases not matched to a gene. Germline loops: CDR1 SNHLY, CDR2 FYNNEI. The CDR3 sequence is 14 residues long. Here the CDR3 DNA reads TGTGCCAGCAGTGAAGACAGGGGGGACCACGAGCAGTACTTC. Amino acids: CASSEDRGDHEQYF.

On this clonotype itself: A single base separates this from a much larger clone, so it may be a read error. The V call is TRBV5-5, the J call TRBJ2-3; D gene ambiguous. The CDR3 runs to 13 residues. Trimming took 3 bases from V and 3 from J, leaving 8 bases between them. Germline values: CDR1 SGHKS, CDR2 YYEKEE (reference sequence). In DNA, the CDR3 is TGTGCCAGCAGCTCCGTGGGGACAGATACGCAGTATTTT. Its protein product is CASSSVGTDTQYF.

Concerning this clonotype itself: Its ends do not fully match the called genes, so a read error is possible. The DNA of the CDR3 is TGTGCCGGCAGCGCTACTAGCGGCCAAGAGACCCAGTACTTC. Translating it yields CAGSATSGQETQYF. The chain employs TRBV9 and TRBJ2-5, with 8 bases fitting TRBD2. Per germline, CDR1 SGDLS and CDR2 YYNGEE. CDR3 length: 14 residues.

The chain combines TRBV5-1 with TRBJ1-1; D is ambiguous. This CDR3 comprises 13 residues. From germline, CDR1 is SGHRS and CDR2 YFSETQ. V was shortened by 2 bases and J by 11 bases, with 16 bases between the two germline ends. The CDR3 loop is CASSFHEGIGAFF. The CDR3 coding sequence is TGCGCCAGCAGCTTTCATGAAGGGATCGGGGCTTTCTTT. Full variable domain (remainder filled in from reference TRBV5-1 and TRBJ1-1): KAGVTQTPRYLIKTRGQQVTLSCSPISGHRSVSWYQQTPGQGLQFLFEYFSETQRNKGNFPGRFSGRQFSNSRSEMNVSTLELGDSALYLCASSFHEGIGAFFGQGTRLTVV.

This clonotype has more than one count but fewer than ten. The chain couples TRBV13 to TRBJ1-1; D gene uncertain. Germline V gives CDR1 PRHDT, CDR2 FYEKMQ (reference sequence). V lost 0 bases and J 3 bases, leaving 14 bases between the germline ends. The length of the CDR3 is 16 residues. CDR3 in amino acids: CASSLGLVGRYTEAFF. Here the CDR3 DNA reads TGTGCCAGCAGCTTAGGATTAGTTGGGAGGTACACTGAAGCTTTCTTT.

This clonotype occurred many times. The V call is TRBV7-6, the J call TRBJ2-1; TRBD2 matches 12 bases. The CDR3 consists of 15 residues. Losses at the gene ends were 5 bases for V and 6 bases for J; bases not matched to a gene: 5. Germline V gene sequence: CDR1 SGHVS, CDR2 FNYEAQ. The CDR3 reads CASSPSGGAGNEQFF. The DNA for the CDR3 is TGTGCCAGCAGCCCTAGCGGGGGGGCCGGCAATGAGCAGTTCTTC. The complete variable domain, with remaining parts taken from reference TRBV7-6 and TRBJ2-1, reads GAGVSQSPRYKVTKRGQDVALRCDPISGHVSLYWYRQALGQGPEFLTYFNYEAQQDKSGLPNDRFSAERPEGSISTLTIQRTEQRDSAMYRCASSPSGGAGNEQFFGPGTRLTVL.

The table lists this clonotype with a count of one. The genes are TRBV7-9 and TRBJ2-3, with D possibly matching TRBD2 (6 bases). CDR3 length: 17 amino acids. Trimming removed 3 bases from V and 1 base from J, with 17 bases in between. Germline V CDR1 and CDR2: SEHNR, FQNEAQ (reference sequence). CDR3 nucleotides: TGTGCCAGCAGCTTGAGCGGGCAGGATGGGGGCACAGATACGCAGTATTTT. Its protein is CASSLSGQDGGTDTQYF.

There are a few counts of this clonotype. V is TRBV24-1 and J is TRBJ1-5; 10 nucleotides agree with TRBD1. Trimming took 3 bases from V and 9 from J; bases not matched to a gene: 4. The CDR3 is 14 amino acids. Germline V gene sequence: CDR1 KGHDR, CDR2 SFDVKD. The CDR3 sequence is CATSDGQGDWPQHF. CDR3 DNA: TGTGCCACCAGTGATGGACAGGGGGATTGGCCCCAGCATTTT.

This clonotype appeared a single time. The V and J genes are TRBV20-1 and TRBJ2-1; 10 bases are a match to TRBD2. From germline, CDR1 is DFQATT and CDR2 SNEGSKA (reference sequence). J lost 7 bases, V lost 0 bases, and 6 bases had no gene match. This CDR3 is 15 amino acids long. CDR3 DNA: TGCAGTGCTAGAGATTCTAGCGGGGGCTTAAATGAGCAGTTCTTC. Its protein is CSARDSSGGLNEQFF.

This clonotype was counted between two and nine times. V and J are TRBV2 and TRBJ2-7; 7 nucleotides match TRBD1. The V gene end was trimmed by 2 bases and the J gene end by 2 bases; junction bases not matched to a gene: 3. Germline CDR1 reads SNHLY; CDR2 reads FYNNEI. This CDR3 has 14 residues. In DNA, the CDR3 is TGTGCCAGCAGTGAATACAGGGGTACCTACGAGCAGTACTTC. Protein sequence: CASSEYRGTYEQYF.

This clonotype was detected only once. The CDR3 protein is CSARLSYSYEQYF. In DNA, the CDR3 is TGCAGTGCTAGATTGAGCTATAGCTACGAGCAGTACTTC. The chain has TRBV20-1 and TRBJ2-7; no reliable D call. Germline V lookup: CDR1 DFQATT, CDR2 SNEGSKA (reference sequence). V gave up 2 bases and J gave up 3 bases, with 11 bases separating them. The CDR3 loop spans 13 amino acids.

V gene TRBV5-1 combines with J gene TRBJ1-4; D is undetermined. CDR3 length equals 13 residues. Germline V gene sequence: CDR1 SGHRS, CDR2 YFSETQ. V was trimmed by 3 bases and J by 4 bases, leaving 7 bases between them. The CDR3 DNA follows: TGCGCCAGCAGCTCGGGTCTTAATGAAAAACTGTTTTTT. As protein: CASSSGLNEKLFF.

In this sample, this clonotype turned up once. The rearrangement links TRBV7-8 to TRBJ1-5; D remains unclear. Germline V gives CDR1 SGHVS, CDR2 FQNEAQ. This CDR3 is built from 16 residues. V was trimmed by 2 bases and J by 3 bases, leaving 14 bases between them. CDR3 coding DNA: TGTGCCAGCAGCTTAATTTACCCGCCCAACAATCAGCCCCAGCATTTT. Translated: CASSLIYPPNNQPQHF.

The chain combines TRBV7-2 with TRBJ2-7, with TRBD2 matching 8 bases. V trimming: 5 bases; J trimming: 1 base; junction bases outside the gene matches: 13. Germline-derived CDR1 and CDR2 are SGHTA and FQGNSA. The CDR3 has 17 amino acids. CDR3 nucleotides: TGTGCCAGCAGCACCCGGGGGGGAGGAGGTATATCCTACGAGCAGTACTTC. Encoded protein: CASSTRGGGGISYEQYF.